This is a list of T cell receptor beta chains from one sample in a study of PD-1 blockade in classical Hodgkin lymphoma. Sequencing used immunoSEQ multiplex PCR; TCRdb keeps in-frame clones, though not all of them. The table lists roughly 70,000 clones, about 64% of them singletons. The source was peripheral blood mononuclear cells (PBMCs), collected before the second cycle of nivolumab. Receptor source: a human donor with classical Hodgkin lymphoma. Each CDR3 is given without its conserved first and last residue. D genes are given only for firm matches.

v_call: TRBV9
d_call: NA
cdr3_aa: ASSVGAGTGELF

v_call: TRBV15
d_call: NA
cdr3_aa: ATSRDSSSSYEQY

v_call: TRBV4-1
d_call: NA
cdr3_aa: ASSQLDRFRDGYT

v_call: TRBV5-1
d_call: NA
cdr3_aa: ASSLDETQY

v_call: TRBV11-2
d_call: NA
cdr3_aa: ASRSQDSYNEQF

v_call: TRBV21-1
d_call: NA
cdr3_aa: ASSSRTGHPGNTIY

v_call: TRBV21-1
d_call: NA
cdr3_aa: ASSKAGQGGQPQH

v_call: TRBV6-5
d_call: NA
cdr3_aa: ASSYSGPYEQY

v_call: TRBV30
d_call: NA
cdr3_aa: AWSVGPDNSPLH

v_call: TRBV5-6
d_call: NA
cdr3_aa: ASRGGGENNEQF

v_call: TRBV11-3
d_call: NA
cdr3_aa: ASSLVRSYEQF

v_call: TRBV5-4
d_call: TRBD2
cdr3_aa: ASSLAGGNEQY

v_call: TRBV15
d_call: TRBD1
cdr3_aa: ATSKQGGANEKLF

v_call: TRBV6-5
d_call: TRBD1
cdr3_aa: ASSWTGGLQETQY

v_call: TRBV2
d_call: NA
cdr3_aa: ASNPTGWDSPLH

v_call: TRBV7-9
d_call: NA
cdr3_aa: ASSFTGTGNTIY

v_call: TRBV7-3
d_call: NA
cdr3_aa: ASSLTGQRDTEAF

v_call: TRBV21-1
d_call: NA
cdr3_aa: ASPRGQGYEQY

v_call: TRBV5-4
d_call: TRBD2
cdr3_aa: ASSLRGAGELF

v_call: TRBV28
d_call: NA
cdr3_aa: ASRGGAWQPQH

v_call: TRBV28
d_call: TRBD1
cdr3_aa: ASRQGVNEQF

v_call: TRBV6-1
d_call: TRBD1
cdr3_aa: ASTARGLNTEAF

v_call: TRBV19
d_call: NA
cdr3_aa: ASSMSGAGVEGAQY

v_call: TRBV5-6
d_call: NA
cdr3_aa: ASSFTQLDEKLF

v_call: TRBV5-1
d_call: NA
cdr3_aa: ASSDTGGTTEAF

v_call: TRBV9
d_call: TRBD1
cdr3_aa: ASSAGQSSAYEQY

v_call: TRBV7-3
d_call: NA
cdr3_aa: ASSLTALSYNEQF

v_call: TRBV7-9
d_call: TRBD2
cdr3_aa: ASSQGTSELSGELF

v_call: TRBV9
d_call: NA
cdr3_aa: ASSVGGQSSGNTIY

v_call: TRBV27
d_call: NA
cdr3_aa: ASSSQGSHEQY

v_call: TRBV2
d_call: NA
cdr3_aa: ASSEYGSSSYNEQF

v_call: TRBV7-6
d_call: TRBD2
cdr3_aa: ASSPSTGGLDTQY

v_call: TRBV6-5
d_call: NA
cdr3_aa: ASSYEEGSYNEQF

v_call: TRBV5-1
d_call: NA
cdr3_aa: ASSASENSPLH

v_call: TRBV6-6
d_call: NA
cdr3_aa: ASSYPPEEKKQY

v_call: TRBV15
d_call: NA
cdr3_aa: ATSRGGSGASSAGELF

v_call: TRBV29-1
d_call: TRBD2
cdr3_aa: STRGASGYNEQF

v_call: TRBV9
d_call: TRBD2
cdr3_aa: ASSVDERAGGEQY

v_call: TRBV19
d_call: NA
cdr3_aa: ASRVGFQPQH

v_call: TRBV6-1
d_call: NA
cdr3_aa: ASSEPQLNTEAF

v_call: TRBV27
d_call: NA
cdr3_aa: ASSFLGFKNTEAF

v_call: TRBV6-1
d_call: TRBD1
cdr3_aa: ASSWTGGKETQY

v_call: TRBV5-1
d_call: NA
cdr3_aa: ASSSQVTPNTEAF

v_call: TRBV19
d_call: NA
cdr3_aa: ASSYFGGPLKNEQF

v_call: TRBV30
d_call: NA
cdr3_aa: AQSPGQGEDEQY

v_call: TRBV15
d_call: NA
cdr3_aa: ATSRRLGELF

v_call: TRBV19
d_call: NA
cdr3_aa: ASSIASGGIYEQY

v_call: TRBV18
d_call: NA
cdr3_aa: ASRGDGAYEQY

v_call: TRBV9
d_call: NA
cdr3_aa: ASSVGGMGTDTQY

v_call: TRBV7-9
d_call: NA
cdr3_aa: ASSLGFAETYEQY

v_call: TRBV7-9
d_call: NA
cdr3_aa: ASSWGTRDEQF

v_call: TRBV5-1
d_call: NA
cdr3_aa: ASSLAGLPSSYEQY

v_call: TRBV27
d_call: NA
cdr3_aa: ASSPRFGPQH

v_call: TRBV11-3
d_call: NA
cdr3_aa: ASSRRISGANVLT

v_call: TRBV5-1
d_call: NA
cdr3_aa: ASSLEAPEKLF